Listed below are T cell receptor beta chains from one sample, sequenced in a study of cytomegalovirus exposure and HLA in healthy donors. TCRdb keeps only in-frame clones here, not all; method: immunoSEQ multiplex PCR. The sample table sets out almost 35,000 clones. Sequences were obtained from PBMCs. These receptors were obtained from a woman aged 40 to 50 in good health and CMV-seropositive. CDR3s include the opening cysteine and the closing phenylalanine or tryptophan. D genes are given only for firm matches. Rows give clone size only sometimes, using once, few, many, or a class for an expanded clone.

17 . . TRBJ2-2 TRBV4-2 CASSSNPLGSGTGELFF TGTGCCAGCAGCTCTAACCCTTTGGGTTCGGGCACCGGGGAGCTGTTTTTT
14 TRBD1 . TRBJ1-1 TRBV6-5 CASRKGQENTEAFF TGTGCCAGCAGAAAGGGACAGGAGAACACTGAAGCTTTCTTT
18 TRBD2 . TRBJ2-2 TRBV14 CASGPTSGRASNTGELFF TGTGCCAGCGGCCCGACTAGCGGGAGGGCCTCGAACACCGGGGAGCTGTTTTTT
15 . . TRBJ1-2 TRBV28 CASRPWSQGGYGYTF TGTGCCAGCAGGCCCTGGTCCCAGGGAGGCTATGGCTACACCTTC
15 TRBD1 . TRBJ1-1 TRBV6-5 CASRTYQQQGAEAFF TGTGCCAGCAGAACGTACCAACAACAGGGGGCTGAAGCTTTCTTT
20 TRBD1 . TRBJ2-1 TRBV13 CASSFSRDRNTPSSYNEQFF TGTGCCAGCAGCTTCTCCCGGGACAGGAATACCCCGAGCTCCTACAATGAGCAGTTCTTC
15 . . TRBJ1-1 TRBV9 CASSVQASMNTEAFF TGTGCCAGCAGCGTCCAAGCTTCCATGAACACTGAAGCTTTCTTT
14 TRBD1 . TRBJ2-5 TRBV30 CAWSVGGQGETQYF TGTGCCTGGAGTGTAGGGGGACAGGGGGAGACCCAGTACTTC
18 TRBD2 . TRBJ2-1 TRBV19 CASNGGTSGGGLYNEQFF TGTGCCAGCAACGGGGGGACTAGCGGGGGCGGTCTGTACAATGAGCAGTTCTTC
15 . . TRBJ1-4 TRBV10-3 CAISPDGAAIEKLFF TGTGCCATCAGTCCTGATGGGGCTGCAATTGAAAAACTGTTTTTT
14 TRBD1 . TRBJ2-1 TRBV7-7 CASSLGTGLSEQFF TGTGCCAGCAGTTTAGGGACAGGGCTGAGCGAGCAGTTCTTC
15 TRBD1 . TRBJ2-7 TRBV4-3 CASSPGGQGDYEQYF TGCGCCAGCAGCCCTGGGGGACAGGGAGACTACGAGCAGTACTTC
14 . . TRBJ1-6 TRBV5-1 CASSLTGTSSPLHF TGCGCCAGCAGCTTGACAGGGACGAGTTCACCCCTCCACTTT
13 . . TRBJ2-1 TRBV14 CASSQDAYNEQFF TGTGCCAGCAGCCAAGACGCGTACAATGAGCAGTTCTTC
16 TRBD1 . TRBJ1-6 TRBV6-6 CASSSTVGQANSPLHF TGTGCCAGCAGTTCCACAGTAGGACAGGCTAATTCACCCCTCCACTTT
14 . . TRBJ2-5 TRBV10-3 CAISEDYDTGTQYF TGTGCCATCAGTGAGGACTACGATACCGGGACCCAGTACTTC
15 . . TRBJ2-5 TRBV28 CASSFLRGGKETQYF TGTGCCAGCAGTTTTTTGAGGGGGGGTAAAGAGACCCAGTACTTC
14 TRBD1 . TRBJ1-1 TRBV6-1 CASIGQGAGTEAFF TGTGCCAGCATCGGACAGGGGGCTGGCACTGAAGCTTTCTTT
13 . . TRBJ1-1 TRBV5-1 CASSFGRNTEAFF TGCGCCAGCAGCTTTGGCAGGAACACTGAAGCTTTCTTT
15 . . TRBJ1-6 TRBV6-5 CASSYLVQGGSPLHF TGTGCCAGCAGTTACTTGGTACAGGGCGGTTCACCCCTCCACTTT
17 . . TRBJ1-3 TRBV4-3 CASSQEMTGRIGNTIYF TGCGCCAGCAGCCAAGAAATGACAGGCCGGATTGGAAACACCATATATTTT
18 TRBD1 . TRBJ1-2 TRBV6-1 CASSADWDRDSSNYGYTF TGTGCCAGCAGTGCAGACTGGGACAGGGATTCGTCTAACTATGGCTACACCTTC
15 TRBD1 medium-sized TRBJ2-7 TRBV6-5 CASSSPGQGAYEQYF TGTGCCAGCAGTTCCCCTGGGCAGGGGGCTTACGAGCAGTACTTC
15 . . TRBJ2-7 TRBV7-9 CASAGSQYSSYEQYF TGTGCCAGTGCAGGAAGCCAGTATAGCTCCTACGAGCAGTACTTC
14 TRBD2 . TRBJ2-3 TRBV6-5 CGSRLAGVTDTQYF TGTGGATCACGGCTAGCGGGGGTCACAGATACGCAGTATTTT
15 TRBD1 medium-sized TRBJ1-2 TRBV6-5 CASSSPGQGAYGYTF TGTGCCAGCAGTTCTCCGGGACAGGGGGCCTATGGCTACACCTTC
18 . . TRBJ1-5 TRBV5-1 CASSFPQRQIDSNQPQHF TGCGCCAGCAGCTTCCCCCAGAGACAGATTGATAGCAATCAGCCCCAGCATTTT
15 TRBD1 . TRBJ2-7 TRBV28 CASSNGQGAISEQYF TGTGCCAGCAGTAACGGACAGGGGGCTATTTCCGAGCAGTACTTC
18 . . TRBJ1-5 TRBV4-1 CASSQDLYRDTRDQPQHF TGCGCCAGCAGCCAAGATCTTTACCGGGACACCCGAGATCAGCCCCAGCATTTT
14 . medium-sized TRBJ2-5 TRBV6-5 CASSYTQGGETQYF TGTGCCAGCAGTTACACACAAGGGGGAGAGACCCAGTACTTC
14 TRBD1 . TRBJ1-2 TRBV30 CAWSAQDRLYGYTF TGTGCCTGGAGTGCTCAGGACAGGCTATATGGCTACACCTTC
16 . . TRBJ1-1 TRBV9 CASSVSWELAHTEAFF TGTGCCAGCAGCGTCTCCTGGGAGTTGGCCCACACTGAAGCTTTCTTT
15 TRBD1 . TRBJ1-2 TRBV9 CASSVDSGTGVGYTF TGTGCCAGCAGCGTAGATTCCGGGACAGGGGTTGGCTACACCTTC
19 . . TRBJ2-7 TRBV21-1 CASSKVYSKVTDRVYEQYF TGTGCCAGCAGCAAAGTTTATTCTAAGGTCACGGACAGAGTCTACGAGCAGTACTTC
15 TRBD1 . TRBJ1-1 TRBV5-1 CASSWGTGSATEAFF TGCGCCAGCAGCTGGGGGACAGGGTCGGCCACTGAAGCTTTCTTT
14 . . TRBJ1-4 TRBV19 CASRYTGLDEKLFF TGTGCCAGTAGATACACAGGGTTGGATGAAAAACTGTTTTTT
14 . . TRBJ2-2 TRBV5-1 CASSSDRSPGELFF TGCGCCAGCAGCTCCGACAGGTCCCCCGGGGAGCTGTTTTTT
15 TRBD2 . TRBJ2-5 TRBV2 CASSLAGGYQETQYF TGTGCCAGCAGTTTAGCGGGGGGGTACCAAGAGACCCAGTACTTC
14 . . TRBJ1-5 TRBV28 CASSFRQGIQPQHF TGTGCCAGCAGTTTCCGGCAGGGGATTCAGCCCCAGCATTTT
14 . . TRBJ1-1 TRBV2 CASSETGLATEAFF TGTGCCAGCAGCGAGACTGGCCTGGCTACTGAAGCTTTCTTT
14 . . TRBJ1-3 TRBV6-1 CASSTDNSGNTIYF TGTGCCAGCAGTACAGATAACTCTGGAAACACCATATATTTT
14 TRBD2 . TRBJ2-3 TRBV7-9 CASSGGLAVHTQYF TGTGCCAGCAGCGGGGGACTAGCGGTTCATACGCAGTATTTT
11 . . TRBJ2-3 TRBV7-3 CASNWPDTQYF TGTGCCAGCAATTGGCCAGATACGCAGTATTTT
18 TRBD2 . TRBJ2-6 TRBV28 CASSLTGLADSGANVLTF TGTGCCAGCAGTTTAACCGGACTAGCGGACTCTGGGGCCAACGTCCTGACTTTC
14 . . TRBJ2-1 TRBV6-4 CASSVSTRSNEQFF TGTGCCAGCAGTGTCTCGACCCGGAGCAATGAGCAGTTCTTC